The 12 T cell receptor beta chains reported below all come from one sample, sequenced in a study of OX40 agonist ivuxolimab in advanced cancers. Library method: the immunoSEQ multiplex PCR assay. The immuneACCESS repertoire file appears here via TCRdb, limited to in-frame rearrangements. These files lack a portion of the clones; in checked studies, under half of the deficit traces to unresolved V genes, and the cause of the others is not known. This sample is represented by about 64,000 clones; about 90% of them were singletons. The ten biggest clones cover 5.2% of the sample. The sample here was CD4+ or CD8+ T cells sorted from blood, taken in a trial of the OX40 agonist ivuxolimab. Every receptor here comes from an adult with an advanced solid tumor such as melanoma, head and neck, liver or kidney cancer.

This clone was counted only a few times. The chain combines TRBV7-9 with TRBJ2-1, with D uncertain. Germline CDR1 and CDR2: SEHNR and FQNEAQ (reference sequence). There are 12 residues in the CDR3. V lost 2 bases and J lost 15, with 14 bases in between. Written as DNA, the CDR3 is TGTGCCAGCAGCTTATTGGAGAAACGGTGGTTCTTC. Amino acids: CASSLLEKRWFF.

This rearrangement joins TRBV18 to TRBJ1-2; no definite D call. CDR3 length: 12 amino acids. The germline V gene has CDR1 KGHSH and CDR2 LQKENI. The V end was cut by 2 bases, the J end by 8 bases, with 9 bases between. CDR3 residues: CASSPAMGGYTF. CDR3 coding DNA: TGTGCCAGCTCACCAGCGATGGGGGGCTACACCTTC. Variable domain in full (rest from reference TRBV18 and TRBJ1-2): NAGVMQNPRHLVRRRGQEARLRCSPMKGHSHVYWYRQLPEEGLKFMVYLQKENIIDESGMPKERFSAEFPKEGPSILRIQQVVRGDSAAYFCASSPAMGGYTFGSGTRLTVV.

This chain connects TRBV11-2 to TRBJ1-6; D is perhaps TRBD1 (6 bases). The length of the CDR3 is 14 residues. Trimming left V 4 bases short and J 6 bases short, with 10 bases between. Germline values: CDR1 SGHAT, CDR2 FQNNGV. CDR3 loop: CASSSGHFNSPLHF. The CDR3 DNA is TGTGCCAGCAGCTCGGGACACTTTAATTCACCCCTCCACTTT.

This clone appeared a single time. This chain's CDR3 is CASSLLTGALQETQYF. CDR3 nucleotides: TGTGCCAGCTCACTTCTGACAGGAGCGTTGCAAGAGACCCAGTACTTC. The genes are TRBV18 and TRBJ2-5; maybe TRBD1 (6 bases). Germline CDR1 and CDR2: KGHSH and LQKENI. The CDR3 is 16 amino acids. V was cut by 4 bases and J by 2 bases, with 17 bases left in between.

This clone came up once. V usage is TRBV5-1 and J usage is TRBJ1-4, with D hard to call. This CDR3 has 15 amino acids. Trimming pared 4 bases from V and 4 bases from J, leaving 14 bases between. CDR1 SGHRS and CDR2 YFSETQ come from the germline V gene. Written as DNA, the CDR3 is TGCGCCAGCAGCGCCAAGACGGGAGGTAATGAAAAACTGTTTTTT. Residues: CASSAKTGGNEKLFF.

The CDR3 region is CASSPNKIMYF. As DNA, the CDR3 is TGTGCCAGCAGCCCCAACAAGATCATGTACTTC. The chain couples TRBV7-2 to TRBJ2-7; D uncertain. Trimming shortened V by 5 bases and J by 12 bases, and 14 bases separated the two germline ends. The V gene's germline CDR1 is SGHTA and CDR2 FQGNSA. The CDR3 spans 11 residues.

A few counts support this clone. CDR3 sequence (DNA): TGTGCCAGCAGGGTGGGGACTGGATCTTACGAGCAGTACTTC. Protein sequence: CASRVGTGSYEQYF. This chain connects TRBV27 to TRBJ2-7; D might be TRBD2 (6 bases). Germline V CDR1 and CDR2: MNHEY, SMNVEV (reference sequence). CDR3 length equals 14 residues. The ends were cut back, 6 bases at V and 4 bases at J, with 16 bases in the middle.

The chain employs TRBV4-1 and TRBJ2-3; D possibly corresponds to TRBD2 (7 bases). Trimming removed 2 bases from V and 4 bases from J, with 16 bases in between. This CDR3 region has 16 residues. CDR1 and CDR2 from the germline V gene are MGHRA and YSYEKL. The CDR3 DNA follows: TGCGCCAGCAGCCAACCCCGGCGGGGGCGCGCAGATACGCAGTATTTT. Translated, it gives CASSQPRRGRADTQYF.

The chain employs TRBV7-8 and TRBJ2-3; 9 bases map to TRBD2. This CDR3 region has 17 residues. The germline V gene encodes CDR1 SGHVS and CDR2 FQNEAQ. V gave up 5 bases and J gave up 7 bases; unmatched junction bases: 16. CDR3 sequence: CASSLPVASGTVNTQYF. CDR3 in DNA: TGTGCCAGCAGCCTCCCGGTTGCTAGCGGGACCGTCAATACGCAGTATTTT. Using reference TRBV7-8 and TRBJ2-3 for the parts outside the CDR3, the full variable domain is GAGVSQSPRYKVAKRGQDVALRCDPISGHVSLFWYQQALGQGPEFLTYFQNEAQLDKSGLPSDRFFAERPEGSVSTLKIQRTQQEDSAVYLCASSLPVASGTVNTQYFGPGTRLTVL.

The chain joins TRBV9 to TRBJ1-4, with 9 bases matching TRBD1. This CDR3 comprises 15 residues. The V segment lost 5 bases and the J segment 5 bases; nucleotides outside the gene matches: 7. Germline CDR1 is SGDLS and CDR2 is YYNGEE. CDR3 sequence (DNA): TGTGCCAGCAGTCTTATGGGGACAGGGAATGAAAAACTGTTTTTT. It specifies CASSLMGTGNEKLFF.

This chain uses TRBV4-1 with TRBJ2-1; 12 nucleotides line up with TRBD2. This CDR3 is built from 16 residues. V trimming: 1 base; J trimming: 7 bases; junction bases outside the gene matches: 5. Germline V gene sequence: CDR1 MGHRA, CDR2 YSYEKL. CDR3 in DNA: TGCGCCAGCAGCCAAGGACTAGCGGGAGTAGTAAATGAGCAGTTCTTC. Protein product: CASSQGLAGVVNEQFF.

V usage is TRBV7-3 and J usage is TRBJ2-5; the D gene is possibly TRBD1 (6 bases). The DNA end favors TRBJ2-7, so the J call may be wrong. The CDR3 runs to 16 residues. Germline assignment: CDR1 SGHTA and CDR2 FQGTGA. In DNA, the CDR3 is TGTGCCAGCAGCACCCTCCGGCAGGGGAGAAGTTACGAGCAGTACTTC. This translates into CASSTLRQGRSYEQYF.